This is a list of T cell receptor beta chains from one sample in a study of control samples from healthy donors and cancer patients. Profiling relied on immunoSEQ multiplex PCR, and the TCRdb table lists in-frame clones only, not all of them. The sample yields 150,000 or so clones, more than 85% seen once. Input material: blood. The source of these receptors is a man aged 50 to 59 in good health. Both conserved end residues are part of each CDR3. The order of the fields is J gene, D gene, V gene, clone size, CDR3 protein, CDR3 DNA. D genes are given only for firm matches. Size is stated for part of the rows, as once, few or many counts, or as a class when the clone is expanded.

J gene: TRBJ2-7
D gene: TRBD1
V gene: TRBV6-1
clone size: .
CDR3 protein: CASSEGQGPFSYEQYF
CDR3 DNA: TGTGCCAGCAGTGAAGGACAGGGACCCTTCTCCTACGAGCAGTACTTC

J gene: TRBJ2-7
D gene: TRBD1
V gene: TRBV19
clone size: .
CDR3 protein: CASSSTSAQGAGEQYF
CDR3 DNA: TGTGCCAGTAGTTCTACTTCAGCTCAGGGGGCGGGCGAGCAGTACTTC

J gene: TRBJ2-3
D gene: .
V gene: TRBV10-2
clone size: few
CDR3 protein: CASSESGPDTQYF
CDR3 DNA: TGCGCCAGCAGTGAGTCGGGTCCAGATACGCAGTATTTT

J gene: TRBJ1-4
D gene: TRBD1
V gene: TRBV12-3/TRBV12-4
clone size: .
CDR3 protein: CASSRDRSEKLFF
CDR3 DNA: TGTGCCAGCAGTCGGGACAGGAGTGAAAAACTGTTTTTT

J gene: TRBJ2-7
D gene: .
V gene: TRBV28
clone size: .
CDR3 protein: CASSPPLGRTNEQYF
CDR3 DNA: TGTGCCAGCAGTCCCCCCCTAGGGCGGACGAACGAGCAGTACTTC

J gene: TRBJ2-5
D gene: .
V gene: TRBV5-1
clone size: .
CDR3 protein: CASSSNLAVPRETQYF
CDR3 DNA: TGCGCCAGCAGCTCTAACTTAGCGGTCCCCCGGGAGACCCAGTACTTC

J gene: TRBJ1-2
D gene: TRBD1
V gene: TRBV15
clone size: .
CDR3 protein: CATSNPQGWNYGYTF
CDR3 DNA: TGTGCCACCAGCAACCCACAGGGGTGGAACTATGGCTACACCTTC

J gene: TRBJ1-5
D gene: .
V gene: TRBV2
clone size: .
CDR3 protein: CASSEITGGGQPQHF
CDR3 DNA: TGTGCCAGCAGTGAAATTACGGGGGGCGGTCAGCCCCAGCATTTT

J gene: TRBJ1-2
D gene: .
V gene: TRBV14
clone size: .
CDR3 protein: CASSQDGRLANYGYTF
CDR3 DNA: TGTGCCAGCAGCCAAGATGGCCGACTAGCTAACTATGGCTACACCTTC

J gene: TRBJ2-1
D gene: .
V gene: TRBV19
clone size: .
CDR3 protein: CASSQRRDNEQFF
CDR3 DNA: TGTGCCAGTAGCCAGCGGCGGGACAATGAGCAGTTCTTC

J gene: TRBJ2-1
D gene: .
V gene: TRBV4-1
clone size: once
CDR3 protein: CASSQGTSPPHNEQFF
CDR3 DNA: TGCGCCAGCAGCCAAGGGACTTCCCCTCCCCACAATGAGCAGTTCTTC

J gene: TRBJ1-4
D gene: .
V gene: TRBV5-1
clone size: .
CDR3 protein: CASSNEGGEKLFF
CDR3 DNA: TGCGCCAGCAGCAACGAAGGGGGGGAAAAACTGTTTTTT

J gene: TRBJ2-1
D gene: .
V gene: TRBV9
clone size: .
CDR3 protein: CASSPREGGSYNEQFF
CDR3 DNA: TGTGCCAGCAGCCCCCGAGAGGGGGGCTCCTACAATGAGCAGTTCTTC

J gene: TRBJ2-3
D gene: .
V gene: TRBV4-2
clone size: .
CDR3 protein: CASSQELVSDRTDTQYF
CDR3 DNA: TGTGCCAGCAGCCAAGAGCTCGTCAGCGACCGCACAGATACGCAGTATTTT

J gene: TRBJ2-1
D gene: .
V gene: TRBV30
clone size: .
CDR3 protein: CAWSLLQGNNEQFF
CDR3 DNA: TGTGCCTGGAGCCTCCTCCAGGGGAATAATGAGCAGTTCTTC

J gene: TRBJ2-7
D gene: .
V gene: TRBV30
clone size: .
CDR3 protein: CAWRRGSTTYEQYF
CDR3 DNA: TGTGCCTGGAGGAGGGGTTCTACCACCTACGAGCAGTACTTC